Following are 28 T cell receptor beta chains from one sample sequenced in a study of shared clonotypes between healthy human individuals. Profiled with immunoSEQ multiplex PCR; TCRdb holds only in-frame clones, not every one. Of millions of clones listed, roughly 96% are singletons. Sequencing used naive CD4+ T cells sorted from blood. Subset specified: CD45RA+ positively selected. These receptors all come from a man younger than 35 in good health.

This chain connects TRBV4-1 to TRBJ1-5, with 7 positions matching TRBD1. This CDR3 spans 15 amino acids. Germline V gene data show CDR1 as MGHRA and CDR2 as YSYEKL. V shed 4 bases and J 4 bases; nucleotides not matched to a gene: 7. CDR3 bases: TGCGCCAGCAGCCCGGCCGACAGGGTAAATCAGCCCCAGCATTTT. This encodes CASSPADRVNQPQHF.

The rearrangement uses TRBV10-3 and TRBJ1-2, with 10 bases fitting TRBD1. Germline V gene sequence: CDR1 ENHRY, CDR2 SYGVKD. The CDR3 has 12 residues. V was pared by 10 bases and J by 10 bases, with 9 bases of the junction left unmatched. The CDR3 spells CATTGTGEDYTF. CDR3 bases: TGTGCCACTACCGGGACAGGGGAGGACTACACCTTC.

Here the CDR3 reads CASSESGRGHGYTF. The CDR3 region has the DNA TGCGCCAGCAGTGAGTCCGGAAGGGGGCATGGCTACACCTTC. The chain combines TRBV10-2 with TRBJ1-2; 7 bases are shared with TRBD1. The ends lost 0 bases at V and 6 bases at J; junction bases unmatched: 4. Germline-derived CDR1 and CDR2 are WSHSY and SAAADI. The CDR3 extends over 14 amino acids.

The gene calls are TRBV18 and TRBJ2-5; D remains ambiguous. Germline V gene sequence: CDR1 KGHSH, CDR2 LQKENI. This CDR3 is 16 amino acids long. V was pared by 3 bases and J by 3 bases, with 17 bases between. CDR3 amino acids: CASSPNSRLAEETQYF. CDR3 DNA: TGTGCCAGCTCACCGAATAGTCGGTTGGCGGAAGAGACCCAGTACTTC.

The chain employs TRBV28 and TRBJ2-7; D is tentatively TRBD1 or TRBD2 (5 bases each). This CDR3 has 11 residues. The V end lost 8 bases, the J end lost 2 bases, and 7 bases lay between the germline ends. The V gene's germline CDR1 is MDHEN and CDR2 SYDVKM. CDR3 in amino acids: CASGTTYEQYF. CDR3 nucleotide sequence: TGTGCCAGCGGGACGACCTACGAGCAGTACTTC.

This CDR3 is CASSQSSGVSYEQYF. The CDR3 DNA reads TGTGCCAGCTCACAATCTAGCGGGGTTTCCTACGAGCAGTACTTC. The chain recombines TRBV18 with TRBJ2-7, with 9 bases fitting TRBD2. CDR1 is KGHSH, CDR2 LQKENI, per germline. The CDR3 length is 15 residues. V shed 4 bases and J 1 base; nucleotides not matched to a gene: 5.

The rearrangement joins TRBV6-5 to TRBJ1-1, with D tentatively TRBD1 (5 bases). Per germline, CDR1 MNHEY and CDR2 SVGAGI. CDR3 size: 14 residues. Trimming removed 6 bases from V and 13 bases from J, with 24 bases in between. The CDR3 spells CASRRTEQGRNVFF. In DNA, the CDR3 is TGTGCCAGCAGACGGACGGAGCAGGGTAGGAATGTTTTCTTT.

V is TRBV7-2 and J is TRBJ2-3; TRBD1 matches at 9 bases. The trim removed 5 bases at V and 4 bases at J, leaving 1 base unmatched. The CDR3 sequence is 13 residues long. Germline values: CDR1 SGHTA, CDR2 FQGNSA. Here the CDR3 DNA reads TGTGCCAGCAGCACAGGGGGCCCAGATACGCAGTATTTT. Residues: CASSTGGPDTQYF.

The CDR3 bases are TGTGCCAGCAGCTTAGGGTGGGCGGAGGGGGAGCAGTACTTC. It yields the protein CASSLGWAEGEQYF. The chain uses TRBV11-2 and TRBJ2-7; D might be TRBD2 (6 bases). CDR1 is SGHAT and CDR2 is FQNNGV in the germline V gene. This CDR3 is built from 14 residues. Deletions cut 1 base from V and 7 bases from J, with 14 bases between.

The sample holds one count of this clone. This chain uses TRBV19 with TRBJ2-2, with 9 bases aligning to TRBD1. The CDR3 extends over 17 amino acids. Trimming removed 5 bases from V and 1 base from J; junction bases left unmatched: 8. Looked up from germline, CDR1 is LNHDA and CDR2 is SQIVND (reference sequence). The CDR3 bases are TGTGCCAGTAGTCTTACTCCGGGACAGGGGAACACCGGGGAGCTGTTTTTT. It encodes CASSLTPGQGNTGELFF.

The rearrangement joins TRBV6-1 to TRBJ2-7; D uncertain. This CDR3 is 12 amino acids long. The V end lost 3 bases, the J end lost 4 bases, and 7 bases lay between the germline ends. Germline V gene sequence: CDR1 MNHNS, CDR2 SASEGT. This CDR3 reads CASSDGLYEQYF. Here the CDR3 DNA reads TGTGCCAGCAGTGACGGGCTATACGAGCAGTACTTC.

This chain connects TRBV6-6 to TRBJ2-3; D is uncertain. Between the trimmed V and J ends, which lost 7 bases and 2 bases, there was a span of 1 base. Germline CDR1 and CDR2: MNHNY and SVGAGI (reference sequence). This CDR3 comprises 10 residues. The CDR3 region is CASNTDTQYF. CDR3 in DNA: TGTGCCAGCAACACAGATACGCAGTATTTT.

This sequence joins TRBV6-1 and TRBJ2-5; 7 bases agree with TRBD1. The CDR3 is made up of 14 amino acids. CDR1 MNHNS and CDR2 SASEGT come from the germline V gene. Trimming at V came to 2 bases and at J to 9 bases, leaving 9 bases not matched to a gene. The CDR3 DNA is TGTGCCAGCAGTGAATCGACAGGGTTTACGGCCCAGTACTTC. Translated: CASSESTGFTAQYF.

This chain joins TRBV6-1 and TRBJ2-7; D not resolved. Trimming took 7 bases from V and 5 from J, leaving 18 bases between them. The CDR3 consists of 14 residues. CDR1 and CDR2 from the germline V gene are MNHNS and SASEGT. CDR3 sequence (DNA): TGTGCCAGCACTATCCGAGAAATCGTGGACGAGCAGTACTTC. Translated, it gives CASTIREIVDEQYF.

This clone was counted a single time. CDR3 protein: CAISDGGTFYNEQFF. The CDR3 DNA sequence: TGTGCCATCAGTGATGGAGGGACGTTCTACAATGAGCAGTTCTTC. The V call is TRBV10-3, the J call TRBJ2-1, with a weak D call TRBD2 (6 bases). Germline V gives CDR1 ENHRY, CDR2 SYGVKD. V was pared by 3 bases and J by 3 bases, with 12 bases between. The CDR3 runs to 15 residues.

The rearrangement links TRBV28 to TRBJ2-7; unclear D gene. Germline V gene data show CDR1 as MDHEN and CDR2 as SYDVKM. This CDR3 comprises 11 residues. The ends were cut back, 5 bases at V and 4 bases at J, with 6 bases in the middle. DNA of the CDR3: TGTGCCAGCAGTGCGACTTACGAGCAGTACTTC. Translating it yields CASSATYEQYF. The full variable domain, its missing parts supplied by reference TRBV28 and TRBJ2-7, is DVKVTQSSRYLVKRTGEKVFLECVQDMDHENMFWYRQDPGLGLRLIYFSYDVKMKEKGDIPEGYSVSREKKERFSLILESASTNQTSMYLCASSATYEQYFGPGTRLTVT.

The chain is built from TRBV9 and TRBJ2-1, with a weak D call TRBD2 (5 bases). The length of the CDR3 is 15 residues. Germline values: CDR1 SGDLS, CDR2 YYNGEE. Trimming pared 4 bases from V and 3 bases from J, leaving 14 bases between. DNA of the CDR3: TGTGCCAGCAGCCCGTGGGGTGAGGGCTACAATGAGCAGTTCTTC. Translation gives CASSPWGEGYNEQFF.

The chain uses TRBV10-3 and TRBJ2-5; perhaps TRBD1 as D (6 bases). V was cut by 0 bases and J by 5 bases, with 13 bases left in between. Germline V gene sequence: CDR1 ENHRY, CDR2 SYGVKD. The CDR3 has 15 amino acids. The chain's CDR3 is CAISESGQSGETQYF. For the CDR3, the DNA is TGTGCCATCAGTGAGTCCGGACAGTCGGGGGAGACCCAGTACTTC.

The chain joins TRBV10-3 to TRBJ2-5; no reliable D call. Looked up from germline, CDR1 is ENHRY and CDR2 is SYGVKD. V was trimmed by 2 bases and J by 5 bases, leaving 9 bases between them. The CDR3 has 13 amino acids. Written as DNA, the CDR3 is TGTGCCATCAGTGAGCCCGTCGGGGAGACCCAGTACTTC. Its protein is CAISEPVGETQYF.

A remark on this clone: Other DNA variants within this sample encode the same CDR3. This chain connects TRBV20-1 to TRBJ2-3; the D is unclear. CDR3 length: 10 residues. Germline V gene sequence: CDR1 DFQATT, CDR2 SNEGSKA (reference sequence). Trimming took off 3 bases at V and 6 bases at J, with 4 bases between the two ends. The DNA for the CDR3 is TGCAGTGCTAGTTCCGATACGCAGTATTTT. Translating it yields CSASSDTQYF.

This chain uses TRBV2 with TRBJ2-3, with a possible D match to TRBD2 (7 bases). V was pared by 11 bases and J by 4 bases, with 13 bases between. Germline loops: CDR1 SNHLY, CDR2 FYNNEI. This CDR3 is built from 12 residues. DNA of the CDR3: TGTGCCTCGGGGGGCGGGGCAGATACGCAGTATTTT. It is translated as CASGGGADTQYF.

The rearrangement joins TRBV5-1 to TRBJ2-5; unclear D gene. Trimming took off 0 bases at V and 0 bases at J, with 6 bases between the two ends. CDR1 and CDR2 from the germline V gene are SGHRS and YFSETQ. This CDR3 is 14 amino acids long. The CDR3 DNA reads as TGCGCCAGCAGCTTGGGCTCGTACCAAGAGACCCAGTACTTC. The encoded protein is CASSLGSYQETQYF.

The gene calls are TRBV18 and TRBJ1-2; D is ambiguous. Trimming left V 3 bases short and J 6 bases short, with 14 bases between. CDR3 length equals 14 residues. Per germline, CDR1 KGHSH and CDR2 LQKENI. The DNA for the CDR3 is TGTGCCAGCTCACCTCGGCCGCCGGGAGATGGCTACACCTTC. Translation gives CASSPRPPGDGYTF.

The CDR3 DNA reads as TGCGCCAGCAGCCCCCGGACGCAAGAGACCCAGTACTTC. It codes for CASSPRTQETQYF. The V and J genes are TRBV5-1 and TRBJ2-5; no reliable D call. Germline CDR1 is SGHRS and CDR2 is YFSETQ. Trimming cost V 4 bases and J 2 bases, with 9 bases left between them. The CDR3 totals 13 residues.

The chain couples TRBV15 to TRBJ1-5, with D perhaps matching TRBD1 (6 bases). Per the germline V gene, CDR1 is LNHNV and CDR2 is YYDKDF (reference sequence). The length of the CDR3 is 12 residues. Deletions cut 5 bases from V and 13 bases from J, with 15 bases between. Here the CDR3 DNA reads TGTGCCACCAGCTTCTGGCGGGGGCCTCAGCATTTT. Its protein is CATSFWRGPQHF. Based on the CDR3 plus reference TRBV15 and TRBJ1-5, the full variable domain is DAMVIQNPRYQVTQFGKPVTLSCSQTLNHNVMYWYQQKSSQAPKLLFHYYDKDFNNEADTPDNFQSRRPNTSFCFLDIRSPGLGDTAMYLCATSFWRGPQHFGDGTRLSIL.

The J gene is TRBJ1-3, the V gene TRBV7-2; D is perhaps TRBD1 (5 bases). CDR3 size: 14 residues. Trimming left V 5 bases short and J 0 bases short, with 8 bases between. Germline loops: CDR1 SGHTA, CDR2 FQGNSA. CDR3 protein: CASSPGNSGNTIYF. CDR3 DNA: TGTGCCAGCAGCCCAGGGAACTCTGGAAACACCATATATTTT.

Regarding this clone: Other nucleotide sequences in the sample specify the same CDR3. The chain joins TRBV20-1 to TRBJ2-5; tentative D call: TRBD2 (6 bases). V was pared by 6 bases and J by 3 bases, with 8 bases between. This CDR3 is 11 amino acids long. Germline CDR1 reads DFQATT; CDR2 reads SNEGSKA (reference sequence). The CDR3 loop is CSAGGEETQYF. The DNA for the CDR3 is TGCAGTGCGGGAGGAGAAGAGACCCAGTACTTC.

A word on this clone: A read error may explain this, as a much larger clone is one base away. Other DNA sequences of this sample code for an identical CDR3. The V and J genes are TRBV27 and TRBJ1-5; no reliable D call. V was shortened by 3 bases and J by 0 bases, with 3 bases between the two germline ends. The length of the CDR3 is 13 residues. Germline CDR1 and CDR2: MNHEY and SMNVEV (reference sequence). CDR3 protein: CASSLSSNQPQHF. CDR3 in DNA: TGTGCCAGCAGTTTGAGTAGCAATCAGCCCCAGCATTTT.